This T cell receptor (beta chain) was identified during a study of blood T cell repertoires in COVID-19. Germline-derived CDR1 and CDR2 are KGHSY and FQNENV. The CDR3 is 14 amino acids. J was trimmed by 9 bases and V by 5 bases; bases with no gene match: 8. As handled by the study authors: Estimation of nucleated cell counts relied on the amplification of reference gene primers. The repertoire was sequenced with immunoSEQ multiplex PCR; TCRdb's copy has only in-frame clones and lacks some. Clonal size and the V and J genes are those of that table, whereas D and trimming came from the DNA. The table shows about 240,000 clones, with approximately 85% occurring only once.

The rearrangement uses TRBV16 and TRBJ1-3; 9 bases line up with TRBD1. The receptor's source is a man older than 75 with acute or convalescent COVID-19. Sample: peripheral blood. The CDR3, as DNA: TGTGCCAGCAGCAACCGGGACAGGGTGGCCACCATATATTTT. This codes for CASSNRDRVATIYF.